This T cell receptor beta chain was recovered during a study of T-cell reconstitution after alpha-beta-depleted transplantation in children. Germline V gene sequence: CDR1 DFQATT, CDR2 SNEGSKA (reference sequence). The CDR3 is 15 amino acids. V gave up 1 base and J gave up 2 bases; unmatched junction bases: 2. Unique molecular identifiers were incorporated when the TCRbeta library was constructed. One entry per CDR3 protein results from TCRdb running MiXCR on the PCR reads. The sample has 600,000 to 700,000 distinct CDR3 sequences; around 17% are singletons. The sequenced sample was PBMCs from the stem cell graft donor, obtained from the stem cell graft. This clonotype was sampled from a human donor who donated a stem cell graft to a child with acute myeloid leukemia. The rearrangement joins TRBV20-1 to TRBJ2-3, with 11 bases identical to TRBD1. This CDR3 is CSARGTGGATDTQYF. The CDR3 DNA follows: TGCAGTGCTAGAGGGACAGGGGGCGCCACAGATACGCAGTATTTT.